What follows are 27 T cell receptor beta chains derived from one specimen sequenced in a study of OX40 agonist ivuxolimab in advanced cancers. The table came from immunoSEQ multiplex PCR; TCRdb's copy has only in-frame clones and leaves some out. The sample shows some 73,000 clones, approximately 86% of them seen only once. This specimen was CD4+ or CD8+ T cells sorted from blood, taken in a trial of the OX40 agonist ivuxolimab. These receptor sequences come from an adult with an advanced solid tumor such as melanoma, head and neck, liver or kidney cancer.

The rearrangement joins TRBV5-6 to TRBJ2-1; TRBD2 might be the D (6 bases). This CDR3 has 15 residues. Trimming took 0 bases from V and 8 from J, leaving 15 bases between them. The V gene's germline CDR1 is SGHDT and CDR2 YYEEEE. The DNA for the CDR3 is TGTGCCAGCAGCTTGGGTTCTAGCGCTTACTATGAGCAGTTCTTC. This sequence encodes CASSLGSSAYYEQFF.

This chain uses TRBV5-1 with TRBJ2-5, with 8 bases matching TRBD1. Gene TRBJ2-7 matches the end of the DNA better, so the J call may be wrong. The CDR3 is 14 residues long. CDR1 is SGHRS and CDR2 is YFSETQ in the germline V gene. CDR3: CASSTRQGRYEQYF. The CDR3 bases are TGCGCCAGCAGCACCCGACAGGGGCGCTACGAGCAGTACTTC.

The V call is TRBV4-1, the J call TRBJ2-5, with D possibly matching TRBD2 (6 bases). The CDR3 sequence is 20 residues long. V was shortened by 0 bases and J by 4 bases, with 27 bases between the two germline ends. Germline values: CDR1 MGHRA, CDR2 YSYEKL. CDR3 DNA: TGCGCCAGCAGCCAAGATAACAGAATGGATCTGATGGGGGGAACAGAGACCCAGTACTTC. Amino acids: CASSQDNRMDLMGGTETQYF.

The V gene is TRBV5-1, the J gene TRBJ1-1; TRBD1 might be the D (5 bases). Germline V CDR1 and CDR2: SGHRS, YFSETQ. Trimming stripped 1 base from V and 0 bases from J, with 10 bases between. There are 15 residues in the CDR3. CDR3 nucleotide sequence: TGCGCCAGCAGCTTGACAGGCAGGGTGAACACTGAAGCTTTCTTT. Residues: CASSLTGRVNTEAFF.

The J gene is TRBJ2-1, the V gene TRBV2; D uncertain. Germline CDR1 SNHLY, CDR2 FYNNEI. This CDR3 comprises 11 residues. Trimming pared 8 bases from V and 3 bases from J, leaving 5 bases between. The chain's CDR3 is CASLGYNEQFF. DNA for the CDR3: TGTGCCAGCTTGGGCTACAATGAGCAGTTCTTC.

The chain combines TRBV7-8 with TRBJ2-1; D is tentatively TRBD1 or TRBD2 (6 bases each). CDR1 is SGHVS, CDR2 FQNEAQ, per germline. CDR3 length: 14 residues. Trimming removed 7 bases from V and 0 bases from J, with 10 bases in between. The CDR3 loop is CASTWGASYNEQFF. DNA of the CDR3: TGTGCCAGCACGTGGGGGGCCTCCTACAATGAGCAGTTCTTC. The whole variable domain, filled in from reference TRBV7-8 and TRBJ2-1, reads GAGVSQSPRYKVAKRGQDVALRCDPISGHVSLFWYQQALGQGPEFLTYFQNEAQLDKSGLPSDRFFAERPEGSVSTLKIQRTQQEDSAVYLCASTWGASYNEQFFGPGTRLTVL.

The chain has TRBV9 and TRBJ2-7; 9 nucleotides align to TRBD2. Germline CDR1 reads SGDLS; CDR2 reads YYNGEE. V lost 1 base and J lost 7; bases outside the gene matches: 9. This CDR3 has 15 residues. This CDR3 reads CASSVLGTSLGEQYF. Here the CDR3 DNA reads TGTGCCAGCAGCGTACTGGGGACTAGCTTGGGGGAGCAGTACTTC.

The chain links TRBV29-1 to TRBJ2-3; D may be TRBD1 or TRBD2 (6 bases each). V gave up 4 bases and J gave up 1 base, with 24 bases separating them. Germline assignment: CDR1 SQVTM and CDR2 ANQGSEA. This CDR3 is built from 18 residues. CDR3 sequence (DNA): TGCAGCGTTGTTCCCCAGAGGGGGGCGGGACGCGGCACAGATACGCAGTATTTT. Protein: CSVVPQRGAGRGTDTQYF.

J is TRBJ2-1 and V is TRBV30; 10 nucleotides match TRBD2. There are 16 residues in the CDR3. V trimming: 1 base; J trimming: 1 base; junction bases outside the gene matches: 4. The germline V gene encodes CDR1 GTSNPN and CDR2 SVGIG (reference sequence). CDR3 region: CAWSAPGLASYNEQFF. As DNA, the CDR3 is TGTGCCTGGAGTGCCCCGGGACTAGCGTCCTACAATGAGCAGTTCTTC. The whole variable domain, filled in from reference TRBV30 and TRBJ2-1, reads SQTIHQWPATLVQPVGSPLSLECTVEGTSNPNLYWYRQAAGRGLQLLFYSVGIGQISSEVPQNLSASRPQDRQFILSSKKLLLSDSGFYLCAWSAPGLASYNEQFFGPGTRLTVL.

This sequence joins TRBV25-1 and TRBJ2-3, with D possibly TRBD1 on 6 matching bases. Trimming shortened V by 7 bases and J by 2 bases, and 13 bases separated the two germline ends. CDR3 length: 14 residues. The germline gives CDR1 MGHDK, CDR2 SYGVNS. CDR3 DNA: TGTGCCAGCAAAGGGGGATTGGACACAGATACGCAGTATTTT. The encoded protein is CASKGGLDTDTQYF.

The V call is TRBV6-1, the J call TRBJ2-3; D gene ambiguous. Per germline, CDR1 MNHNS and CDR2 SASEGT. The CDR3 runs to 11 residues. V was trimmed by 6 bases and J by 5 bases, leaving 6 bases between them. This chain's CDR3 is CASRDLDTQYF. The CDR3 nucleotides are TGTGCCAGCAGGGACCTAGATACGCAGTATTTT.

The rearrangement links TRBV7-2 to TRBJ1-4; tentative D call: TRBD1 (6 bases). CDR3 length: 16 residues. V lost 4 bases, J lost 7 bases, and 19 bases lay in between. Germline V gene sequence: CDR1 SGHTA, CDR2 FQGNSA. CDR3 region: CASSSWGGQRGEKLFF. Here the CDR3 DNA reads TGTGCCAGCAGCTCTTGGGGGGGGCAAAGAGGTGAAAAACTGTTTTTT.

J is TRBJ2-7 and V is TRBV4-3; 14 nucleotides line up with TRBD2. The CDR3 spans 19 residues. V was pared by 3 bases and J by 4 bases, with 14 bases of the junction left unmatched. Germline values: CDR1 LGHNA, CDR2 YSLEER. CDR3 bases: TGCGCCAGCAGCCAGGCATACCCCGGGACTAGCGGGAGTCCGTACGAGCAGTACTTC. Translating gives CASSQAYPGTSGSPYEQYF.

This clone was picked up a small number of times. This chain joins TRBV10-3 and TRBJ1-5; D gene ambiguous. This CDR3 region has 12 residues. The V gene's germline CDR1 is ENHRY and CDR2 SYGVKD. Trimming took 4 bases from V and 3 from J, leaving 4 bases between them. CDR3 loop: CAISGPNQPQHF. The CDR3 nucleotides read TGTGCCATCAGTGGGCCCAATCAGCCCCAGCATTTT.

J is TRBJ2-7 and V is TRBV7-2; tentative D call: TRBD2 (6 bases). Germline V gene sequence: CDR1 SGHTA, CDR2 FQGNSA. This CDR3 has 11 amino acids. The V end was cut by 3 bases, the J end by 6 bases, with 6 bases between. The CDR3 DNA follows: TGTGCCAGCAGCTTGCGGGGCGAGCAGTACTTC. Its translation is CASSLRGEQYF.

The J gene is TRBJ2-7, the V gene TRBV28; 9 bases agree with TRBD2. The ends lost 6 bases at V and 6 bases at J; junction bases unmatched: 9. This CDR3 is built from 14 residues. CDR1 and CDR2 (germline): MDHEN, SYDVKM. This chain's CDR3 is CASRLAGPRPEQYF. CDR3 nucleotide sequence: TGTGCCAGCAGACTAGCGGGCCCACGCCCCGAGCAGTACTTC.

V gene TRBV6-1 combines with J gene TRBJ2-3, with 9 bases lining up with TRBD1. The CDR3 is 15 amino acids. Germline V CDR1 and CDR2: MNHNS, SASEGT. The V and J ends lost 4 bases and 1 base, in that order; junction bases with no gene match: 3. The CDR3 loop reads CASSAWTGGTDTQYF. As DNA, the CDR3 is TGTGCCAGCAGTGCATGGACAGGGGGCACAGATACGCAGTATTTT.

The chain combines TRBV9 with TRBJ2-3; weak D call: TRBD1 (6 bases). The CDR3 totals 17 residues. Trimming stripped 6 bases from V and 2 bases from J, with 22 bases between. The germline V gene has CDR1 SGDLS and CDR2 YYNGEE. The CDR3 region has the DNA TGTGCCAGCACCAAAAGAGGGACACCAAGTTACACAGATACGCAGTATTTT. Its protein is CASTKRGTPSYTDTQYF.

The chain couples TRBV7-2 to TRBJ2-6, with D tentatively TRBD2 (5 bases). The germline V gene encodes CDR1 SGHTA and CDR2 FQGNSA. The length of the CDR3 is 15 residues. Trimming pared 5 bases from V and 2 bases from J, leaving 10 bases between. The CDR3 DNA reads TGTGCCAGCAGCCAAGCCGGGACTGGGGCCAACGTCCTGACTTTC. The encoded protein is CASSQAGTGANVLTF. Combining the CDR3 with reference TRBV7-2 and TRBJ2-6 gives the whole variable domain GAGVSQSPSNKVTEKGKDVELRCDPISGHTALYWYRQSLGQGLEFLIYFQGNSAPDKSGLPSDRFSAERTGGSVSTLTIQRTQQEDSAVYLCASSQAGTGANVLTFGAGSRLTVL.

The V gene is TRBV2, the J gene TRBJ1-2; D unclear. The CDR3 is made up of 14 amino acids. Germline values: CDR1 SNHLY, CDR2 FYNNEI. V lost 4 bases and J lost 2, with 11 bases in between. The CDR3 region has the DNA TGTGCCAGCAGTGTCCGGAGGACCAACTATGGCTACACCTTC. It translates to CASSVRRTNYGYTF.

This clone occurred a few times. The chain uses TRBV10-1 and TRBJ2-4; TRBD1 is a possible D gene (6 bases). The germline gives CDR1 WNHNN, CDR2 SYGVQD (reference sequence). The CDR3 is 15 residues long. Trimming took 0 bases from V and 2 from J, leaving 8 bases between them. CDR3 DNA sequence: TGCGCCAGCAGTGAGTCGGGGGCAACCAAAAACATTCAGTACTTC. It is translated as CASSESGATKNIQYF.

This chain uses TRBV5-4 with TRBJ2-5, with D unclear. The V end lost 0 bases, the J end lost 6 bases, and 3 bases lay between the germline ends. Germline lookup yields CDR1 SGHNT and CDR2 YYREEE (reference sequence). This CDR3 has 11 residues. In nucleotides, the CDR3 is TGTGCCAGCAGCTTGGGCCAGACCCAGTACTTC. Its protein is CASSLGQTQYF.

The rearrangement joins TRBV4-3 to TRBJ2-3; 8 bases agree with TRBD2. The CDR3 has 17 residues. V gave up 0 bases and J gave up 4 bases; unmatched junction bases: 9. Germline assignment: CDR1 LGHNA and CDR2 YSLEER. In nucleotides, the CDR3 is TGCGCCAGCAGCCAAGAAATTGGCGGGGGGAAGCCAGATACGCAGTATTTT. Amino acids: CASSQEIGGGKPDTQYF.

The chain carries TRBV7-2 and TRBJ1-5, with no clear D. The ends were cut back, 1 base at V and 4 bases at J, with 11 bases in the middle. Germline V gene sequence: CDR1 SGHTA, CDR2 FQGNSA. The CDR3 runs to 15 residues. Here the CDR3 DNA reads TGTGCCAGCAGCTTAGGTCTTTCCGATAATCAGCCCCAGCATTTT. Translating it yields CASSLGLSDNQPQHF.

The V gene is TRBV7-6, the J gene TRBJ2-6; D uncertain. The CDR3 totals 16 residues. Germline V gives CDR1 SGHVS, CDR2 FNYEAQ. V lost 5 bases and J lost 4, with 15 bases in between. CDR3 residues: CASSPLRWPGANVLTF. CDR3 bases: TGTGCCAGCAGCCCTCTACGATGGCCCGGGGCCAACGTCCTGACTTTC. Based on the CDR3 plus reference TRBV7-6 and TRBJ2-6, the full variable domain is GAGVSQSPRYKVTKRGQDVALRCDPISGHVSLYWYRQALGQGPEFLTYFNYEAQQDKSGLPNDRFSAERPEGSISTLTIQRTEQRDSAMYRCASSPLRWPGANVLTFGAGSRLTVL.

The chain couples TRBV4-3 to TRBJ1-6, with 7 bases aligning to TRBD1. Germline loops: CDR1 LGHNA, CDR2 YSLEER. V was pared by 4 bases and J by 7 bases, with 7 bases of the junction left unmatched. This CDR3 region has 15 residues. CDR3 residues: CASSRLTGENSPLHF. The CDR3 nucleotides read TGCGCCAGCAGCCGCCTAACAGGGGAGAATTCACCCCTCCACTTT.

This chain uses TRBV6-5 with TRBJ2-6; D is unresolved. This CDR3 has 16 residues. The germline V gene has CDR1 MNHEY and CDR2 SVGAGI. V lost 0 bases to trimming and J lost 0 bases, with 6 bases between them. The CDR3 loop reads CASSYSLVSGANVLTF. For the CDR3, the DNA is TGTGCCAGCAGTTACTCGTTGGTCTCTGGGGCCAACGTCCTGACTTTC.